The rows below give T cell receptor beta chains drawn from one sample of a study of blood T cells in healthy people across ages. Using its own MiXCR run on the 5' RACE reads, TCRdb lists one record per CDR3 protein. The table includes about 1.7 million distinct CDR3 sequences, about 30% detected once. The sequenced sample was blood. All receptors derive from a woman under 40 in good health. The CDR3 runs from the conserved cysteine through the conserved F or W. D genes are given only for firm matches. Only some rows state a clone size, as once, few, many or a class for expanded clones.

.	TRBV20-1	TRBD1	TRBJ1-4	TGCAGTGCTACAGACAGGGAATATGAAAAACTGTTTTTT	CSATDREYEKLFF
.	TRBV4-1	.	TRBJ1-2	TGCGCCAGCAGGGAGGCAGGCACTAACTATGGCTACACCTTC	CASREAGTNYGYTF
.	TRBV5-5	.	TRBJ2-7	TGTGCCAGCAGCTTTCGTTATAGGACAGACCACGAGCAGTACTTC	CASSFRYRTDHEQYF
.	TRBV7-2	TRBD2	TRBJ2-5	TGTGCCAGCAGCTCCCGACTAGCGGGGGGCAAGACCCAGTACTTC	CASSSRLAGGKTQYF
.	TRBV12-5	.	TRBJ2-2	TGTGCTAGTGGTGCCCCGGGCACCGGGGAGCTGTTTTTT	CASGAPGTGELFF
.	TRBV20-1	.	TRBJ1-1	TGCAGTGCTAGAGATCCCGGCCAGGGAATGAACACTGAAGCTTTCTTT	CSARDPGQGMNTEAFF
few	TRBV7-2	TRBD1	TRBJ1-2	TGTGCCAGCAGCGCCCAGGGGGGGCGCGTCAACTATGGCTACACCTTC	CASSAQGGRVNYGYTF
many	TRBV6-1	TRBD1	TRBJ1-2	TGTGCCAGCAGTGAAGCAGGGACAGGGGGACGTGGCTACACCTTC	CASSEAGTGGRGYTF
few	TRBV7-9	.	TRBJ1-2	TGTGCCAGCAGCTTATTTAGGGTTTCTGGCTACACCTTC	CASSLFRVSGYTF
many	TRBV30	TRBD2	TRBJ2-7	TGTGCCTGGAGAGGAGCGGGAGCGGGTGAGCAGTACTTC	CAWRGAGAGEQYF
.	TRBV20-1	.	TRBJ1-6	TGCAGTGCTAGAGGCATAGCAGCACCGTCCGGACCCCTCCACTTT	CSARGIAAPSGPLHF
many	TRBV12-3/TRBV12-4	TRBD1	TRBJ1-2	TGTGCCAGCACCGGGACAGTATATGGCTACACCTTC	CASTGTVYGYTF
many	TRBV28	.	TRBJ2-7	TGTGCCAGCAGACCCCTCGGGCGCGAGCAGTACTTC	CASRPLGREQYF
.	TRBV7-2	.	TRBJ2-1	TGTGCCAGCAGCCCGTGGGACTCCCTTAGGGATGAGCAGTTCTTC	CASSPWDSLRDEQFF
few	TRBV5-1	.	TRBJ2-3	TGCGCCATCAGCTCGGGACTTCTGAGCTCCTACGAGCAGTATTTT	CAISSGLLSSYEQYF
.	TRBV30	TRBD1	TRBJ2-7	TGTGCCTGGAGTGTAGGGACAGGTCCCTACGAGCAGTACTTC	CAWSVGTGPYEQYF
many	TRBV3-1	TRBD1	TRBJ2-7	TGTGCCAGCAGCGCCCGGGACAGGGGGGCCTACGAGCAGTACTTC	CASSARDRGAYEQYF
.	TRBV20-1	.	TRBJ1-1	TGCAGGCCTGCGGGAGGGGACACTGAAGCTTTCTTT	CRPAGGDTEAFF
.	TRBV20-1	.	TRBJ1-1	TGCAGTGCTAGAGGCGTTTGGGGGGGGTTCATGAACACTGAAGCTTTCTTT	CSARGVWGGFMNTEAFF